The clone carrying this T cell receptor (beta chain) counts as medium-sized. Its antigen remains unidentified. This specimen belongs to a study of tumor-infiltrating lymphocytes in primary liver carcinoma. Whole-study context: Surgical resection treated primary liver carcinoma in the patients. Notes on the study in general: Blood's top-250-clone fraction was significantly lower than that of tumors (p = 0.039).

Unsorted whole blood served as the source of blood RNA, and germline DNA was extracted as well. Enrolled patients were chronically infected with HBV and treatment-naive. The authors made TCR beta cDNA from approximately 500 ng total RNA with a constant-region primer. Construction of TCR beta libraries relied on three successive nested multiplex PCR rounds employing slightly modified ARM-PCR. Amplification in the first two PCR rounds was performed using TRBV1-TRBV30 forward primers and a C-beta reverse primer for 10 cycles each. TCRdb fed the multiplex PCR reads into MiXCR, producing one record per CDR3 protein. The data show 250,000 to 400,000 distinct CDR3 sequences, 60% to 80% seen once. Trimming removed 5 bases from V and 4 bases from J; junction bases left unmatched: 12. The CDR3 sequence is 16 residues long. Germline loops: CDR1 SGHAT, CDR2 FQNNGV.

The sequenced material came from peripheral blood. The chain couples TRBV11-2 to TRBJ2-3, with 7 bases lining up with TRBD2. This receptor was taken from a man aged 40-55 years with primary liver carcinoma and hepatitis B virus infection. The CDR3 DNA is TGTGCCAGCAGCCCAGTTGGGGGAGGGGTCCCAGATACGCAGTATTTT. It is translated as CASSPVGGGVPDTQYF. Filled out from reference TRBV11-2 and TRBJ2-3, the complete variable domain reads EAGVAQSPRYKIIEKRQSVAFWCNPISGHATLYWYQQILGQGPKLLIQFQNNGVVDDSQLPKDRFSAERLKGVDSTLKIQPAKLEDSAVYLCASSPVGGGVPDTQYFGPGTRLTVL.